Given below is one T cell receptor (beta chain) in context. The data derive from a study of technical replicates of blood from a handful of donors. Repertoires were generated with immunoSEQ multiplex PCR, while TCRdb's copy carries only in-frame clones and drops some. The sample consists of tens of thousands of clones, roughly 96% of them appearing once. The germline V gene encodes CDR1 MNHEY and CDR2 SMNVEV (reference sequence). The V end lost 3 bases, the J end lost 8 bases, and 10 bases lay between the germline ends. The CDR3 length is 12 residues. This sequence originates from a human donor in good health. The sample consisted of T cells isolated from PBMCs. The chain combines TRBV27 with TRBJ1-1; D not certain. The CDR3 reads CASSLGSGEAFF. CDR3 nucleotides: TGTGCCAGCAGTTTGGGCTCTGGGGAAGCTTTCTTT.